A selection of T cell receptor beta chains follows, all from one sample in a study of beta chain features in type 1 diabetes. The data were produced by immunoSEQ multiplex PCR, yet TCRdb's version contains in-frame clones alone and is incomplete. Found here are a few hundred thousand clones, more than 13% of them singletons; the top ten hold more than 0.015%. The sequenced material came from naive CD4+ T cells from blood. The source is a woman aged 18-30 years in good health. CDR3s include the opening cysteine and the closing phenylalanine or tryptophan. D genes are given only for firm matches. Rows give clone size only sometimes, using once, few, many, or a class for an expanded clone.

TRBV4-2	21	few	TRBD2	TRBJ2-2	CASSPIGGRAGSFANTGELFF	TGTGCCAGCAGCCCGATCGGCGGGAGGGCCGGGTCGTTCGCGAACACCGGGGAGCTGTTTTTT
TRBV5-1	13	NA	TRBD2	TRBJ2-5	CASSGEGGETQYF	TGCGCCAGCAGCGGGGAGGGAGGGGAGACCCAGTACTTC
TRBV6-5	15	NA	NA	TRBJ2-2	CASSYSIRATGELFF	TGTGCCAGCAGTTACTCCATCAGGGCCACCGGGGAGCTGTTTTTT
TRBV2	15	NA	TRBD2	TRBJ2-1	CASSLTSGRTNEQFF	TGTGCCAGCAGTCTGACTAGCGGGAGAACGAATGAGCAGTTCTTC
TRBV15	17	NA	TRBD1	TRBJ1-5	CATSSPGTGVGNQPQHF	TGTGCCACCAGCTCCCCCGGGACAGGGGTGGGCAATCAGCCCCAGCATTTT
TRBV9	16	few	NA	TRBJ2-1	CASSVARLVSYNEQFF	TGTGCCAGCAGCGTAGCCCGACTTGTCTCCTACAATGAGCAGTTCTTC
TRBV30	17	NA	TRBD2	TRBJ2-7	CAWNPGPGLAGSYEQYF	TGTGCCTGGAATCCAGGACCCGGGCTAGCGGGATCCTACGAGCAGTACTTC
TRBV28	15	NA	TRBD1	TRBJ2-5	CASSSTGGLGKTQYF	TGTGCCAGCAGTTCGACAGGGGGCCTCGGGAAGACCCAGTACTTC
TRBV29-1	15	few	NA	TRBJ1-2	CSVVWGQGRLYGYTF	TGCAGCGTTGTGTGGGGACAAGGGAGACTCTATGGCTACACCTTC
TRBV29-1	15	NA	NA	TRBJ1-1	CSVGARAGIVTEAFF	TGCAGCGTTGGGGCCCGGGCAGGGATCGTCACTGAAGCTTTCTTT
TRBV7-2	15	NA	TRBD2	TRBJ2-3	CASSFGAGGTDTQYF	TGTGCCAGCAGCTTTGGGGCGGGAGGCACAGATACGCAGTATTTT
TRBV28	16	NA	TRBD2	TRBJ2-1	CASSLVGLAGNNEQFF	TGTGCCAGCAGTTTAGTCGGACTAGCGGGAAACAATGAGCAGTTCTTC
TRBV30	15	few	TRBD2	TRBJ2-1	CAWSVLAGAYNEQFF	TGTGCCTGGAGTGTACTAGCGGGTGCCTACAATGAGCAGTTCTTC
TRBV9	21	NA	NA	TRBJ2-5	CASSAPRVDNTLRGYQETQYF	TGTGCCAGCAGCGCCCCCCGGGTGGACAACACGTTGAGGGGGTACCAAGAGACCCAGTACTTC
TRBV19	14	NA	NA	TRBJ2-7	CASSTGQQSYEQYF	TGTGCCAGTAGTACTGGACAGCAGAGCTACGAGCAGTACTTC
TRBV15	17	NA	TRBD2	TRBJ2-5	CATSREAVLAGSETQYF	TGTGCCACCAGCAGAGAAGCCGTGCTAGCGGGATCGGAGACCCAGTACTTC
TRBV11-1	16	NA	TRBD1	TRBJ2-1	CASSSLGQVSYNEQFF	TGTGCCAGCAGCTCCCTGGGACAGGTCTCCTACAATGAGCAGTTCTTC
TRBV15	16	NA	NA	TRBJ2-3	CATSREMGLGTDTQYF	TGTGCCACCAGCAGAGAAATGGGGCTAGGGACAGATACGCAGTATTTT
TRBV5-1	14	few	NA	TRBJ1-5	CASSLADGSSPQHF	TGCGCCAGCAGCTTGGCCGATGGTTCGAGTCCCCAGCATTTT
TRBV5-1	14	NA	TRBD1	TRBJ2-3	CASSYTHGQVGQYF	TGCGCCAGCAGCTACACCCACGGACAGGTGGGGCAGTATTTT
TRBV29-1	14	few	NA	TRBJ1-3	CSVEERQVGNTIYF	TGCAGCGTTGAAGAACGACAGGTGGGAAACACCATATATTTT
TRBV19	18	few	TRBD2	TRBJ2-4	CASTYLAGGPQAKNIQYF	TGTGCCAGTACCTACCTAGCGGGAGGGCCTCAAGCCAAAAACATTCAGTACTTC
TRBV27	14	NA	TRBD2	TRBJ2-1	CASWGLAGVYEQFF	TGTGCCAGCTGGGGACTAGCGGGAGTGTATGAGCAGTTCTTC
TRBV30	13	NA	NA	TRBJ2-5	CAWNHGRTETQYF	TGTGCCTGGAACCATGGTAGAACAGAGACCCAGTACTTC